This record concerns one T cell receptor (beta chain) sequence. Its antigen remains unknown. From the roughly 120-subject validation cohort, which was separate from the roughly 700-subject first cohort, the donors were drawn. Germline-derived CDR1 and CDR2 are KGHSH and LQKENI. The CDR3 extends over 13 amino acids. V was cut by 5 bases and J by 0 bases, with 5 bases left in between. The table came from immunoSEQ multiplex PCR; TCRdb's copy has only in-frame clones and leaves some out. The sample carries around 93,000 clones, around 85% recorded once. This sample is part of a study of cytomegalovirus exposure and HLA in healthy donors. Study-wide findings and caveats: In vitro checks showed that a few CMV-associated chains really do target CMV antigens. The investigators catalogued 150 to 200 TCR beta chains as cytomegalovirus-associated.

The chain links TRBV18 to TRBJ1-3; no clear D gene. Sequenced input: PBMCs. The clonotype comes from a man aged 18 to 30 in good health and CMV-seropositive. This CDR3 reads CASSINSGNTIYF. CDR3 DNA sequence: TGTGCCAGCTCAATTAACTCTGGAAACACCATATATTTT.